The subject of this entry is one T cell receptor beta chain. Its matching antigen is unknown. Trimming took 0 bases from V and 1 from J, leaving 13 bases between them. The CDR3 extends over 16 amino acids. Germline assignment: CDR1 MNHEY and CDR2 SVGAGI. This specimen comes from a study of cytomegalovirus exposure and HLA in healthy donors. Study results and caveats: TCR beta sequences numbering 15,000 to 20,000 were associated with HLA alleles at 0.05 false discovery rate in a later analysis. Investigators reported 150 to 200 TCR beta chains as tied to cytomegalovirus.

60 Vbeta and 13 Jbeta primers were used in PCR. Assay used: immunoSEQ multiplex PCR; TCRdb lists only in-frame clones, some missing. This sample has approximately 150,000 clones, with roughly 74% found just once. Every donor was a healthy person donating bone marrow. This TCR was sampled from a woman between 35 and 50 years old in good health and CMV-seropositive. Source material: PBMCs. The chain has TRBV6-5 and TRBJ2-7, with D hard to call. Here the CDR3 DNA reads TGTGCCAGCAGTTACTCGCGGCGAGCGTTATCCTACGAGCAGTACTTC. This gives the protein CASSYSRRALSYEQYF.